This TCR beta chain was sequenced in a study of shared clonotypes between healthy human individuals. Study context: The plates for each donor numbered three CD4 naive, three CD4 memory, two CD8 naive and one CD8 memory. Study-wide results and caveats: Shared clonotypes across all four donors exceeded non-shared ones in generation probability.

Profiling relied on immunoSEQ multiplex PCR, and the TCRdb table lists in-frame clones only, not all of them. There are a few million clones in the sample; around nine tenths occur only once, and 0.13% to 0.15% lies in the top ten. In regard to this clone: What it binds is not known.

Donation came from healthy HIV-negative adults that had no recent acute infections or vaccinations. CD4+ cells were split into CD45RA+ naive and CD45RA-negative memory subsets. Germline V gene sequence: CDR1 MDHEN, CDR2 SYDVKM. The CDR3 is 13 residues long. Trimming took 6 bases from V and 4 from J, leaving 12 bases between them. This receptor was identified in a young man in good health. This chain connects TRBV28 to TRBJ1-1; D not resolved. The sequencing sample was made of naive CD4+ T cells sorted from blood. Subset: CD45RA+ positively selected. The CDR3 here is CASRGTAGTEAFF. CDR3 sequence (DNA): TGTGCCAGCAGAGGAACGGCGGGCACTGAAGCTTTCTTT.